This T cell receptor beta chain is from a study of T cell responses to AZD1222 COVID-19 vaccine. Findings and limits, study-wide: CD4 TCRs associated with vaccination spanned spike, dominating at 160-218 and 743-854. The reported proportion of spike-specific TCRs targeting unmutated variant regions was nearly half.

Concerning this clone itself: Its antigen is unidentified. No conserved phenylalanine or tryptophan ends this CDR3, so it is likely a read error. No DNA is shown, since the ends of the CDR3 on it are uncertain; the CDR3 is the one TCRdb lists.

Measured with immunoSEQ multiplex PCR; TCRdb has only the in-frame clones, and not every one. The table has approximately 43,000 clones, roughly 88% seen once. The CDR3 totals 10 residues, both ends included. The germline V gene has CDR1 SNHLY and CDR2 FYNNEI. This receptor was taken from an adult who received the AZD1222 COVID-19 vaccine. Sample: peripheral blood, taken 28 days after the second AZD1222 dose. The J gene is TRBJ1-1, the V gene TRBV2. The CDR3 here is CASSDHRDSI.